Here is one TCR beta chain with its context. There are 15 residues in the CDR3. The trim removed 2 bases at V and 5 bases at J, leaving 7 bases unmatched. CDR1 is MGHDK and CDR2 is SYGVNS in the germline V gene. Clones were read by immunoSEQ multiplex PCR, and TCRdb kept only the in-frame ones, dropping some. Found here are about 88,000 clones, about 88% of them singletons; the top ten hold around 3%. The sample comes from a study of blood T cell repertoires in COVID-19. The sequence was collected from a woman older than 75 with acute or convalescent COVID-19. Sequencing was performed on peripheral blood. V gene TRBV25-1 combines with J gene TRBJ1-1; 8 nucleotides agree with TRBD1. The chain's CDR3 is CASSEADRGGTEAFF. DNA for the CDR3: TGTGCCAGCAGTGAAGCTGACAGGGGCGGAACTGAAGCTTTCTTT.